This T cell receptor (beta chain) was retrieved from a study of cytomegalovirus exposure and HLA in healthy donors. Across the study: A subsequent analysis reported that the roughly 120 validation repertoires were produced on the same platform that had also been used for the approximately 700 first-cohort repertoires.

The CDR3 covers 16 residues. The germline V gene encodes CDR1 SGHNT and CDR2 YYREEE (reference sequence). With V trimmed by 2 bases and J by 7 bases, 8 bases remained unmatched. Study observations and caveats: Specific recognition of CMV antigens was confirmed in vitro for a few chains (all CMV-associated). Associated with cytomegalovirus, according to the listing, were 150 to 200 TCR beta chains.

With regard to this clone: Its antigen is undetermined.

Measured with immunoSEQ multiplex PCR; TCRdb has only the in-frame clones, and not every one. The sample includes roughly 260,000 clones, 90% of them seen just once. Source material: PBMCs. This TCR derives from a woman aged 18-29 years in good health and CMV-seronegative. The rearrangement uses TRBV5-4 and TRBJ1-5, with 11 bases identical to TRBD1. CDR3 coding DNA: TGTGCCAGCAGCTTAGATGGGACAGGGGGAGGACAGCCCCAGCATTTT. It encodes CASSLDGTGGGQPQHF. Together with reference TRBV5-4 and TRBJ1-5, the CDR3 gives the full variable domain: ETGVTQSPTHLIKTRGQQVTLRCSSQSGHNTVSWYQQALGQGPQFIFQYYREEENGRGNFPPRFSGLQFPNYSSELNVNALELDDSALYLCASSLDGTGGGQPQHFGDGTRLSIL.